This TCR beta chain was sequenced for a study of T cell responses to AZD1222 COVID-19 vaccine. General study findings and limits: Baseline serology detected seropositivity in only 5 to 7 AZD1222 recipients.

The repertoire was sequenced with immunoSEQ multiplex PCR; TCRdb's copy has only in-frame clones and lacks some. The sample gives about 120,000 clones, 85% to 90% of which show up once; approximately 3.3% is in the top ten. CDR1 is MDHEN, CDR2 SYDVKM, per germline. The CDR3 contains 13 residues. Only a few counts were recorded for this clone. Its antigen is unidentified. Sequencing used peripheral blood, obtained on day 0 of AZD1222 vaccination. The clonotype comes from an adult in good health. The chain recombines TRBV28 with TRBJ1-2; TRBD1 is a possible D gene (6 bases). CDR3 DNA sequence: TGTGTCGCCTGGGGGCATGAGAACTATGGCTACACCTTC. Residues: CVAWGHENYGYTF.